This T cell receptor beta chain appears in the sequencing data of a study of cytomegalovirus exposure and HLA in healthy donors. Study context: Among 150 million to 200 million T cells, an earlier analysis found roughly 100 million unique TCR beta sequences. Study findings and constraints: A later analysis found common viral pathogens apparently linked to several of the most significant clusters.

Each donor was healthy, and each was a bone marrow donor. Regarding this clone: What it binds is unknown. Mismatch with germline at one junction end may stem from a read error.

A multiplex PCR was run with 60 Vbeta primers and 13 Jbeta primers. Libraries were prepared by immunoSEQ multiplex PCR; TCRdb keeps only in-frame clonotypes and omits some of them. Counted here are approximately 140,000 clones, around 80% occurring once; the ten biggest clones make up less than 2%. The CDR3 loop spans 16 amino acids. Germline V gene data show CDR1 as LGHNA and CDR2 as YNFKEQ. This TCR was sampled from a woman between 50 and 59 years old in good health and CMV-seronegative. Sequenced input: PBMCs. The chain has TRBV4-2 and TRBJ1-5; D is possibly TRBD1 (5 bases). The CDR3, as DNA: TGTGCCAGCAGCCAAGATCTTACAGGCCGCAATCAGCCCCAGAATTTT. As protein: CASSQDLTGRNQPQNF.